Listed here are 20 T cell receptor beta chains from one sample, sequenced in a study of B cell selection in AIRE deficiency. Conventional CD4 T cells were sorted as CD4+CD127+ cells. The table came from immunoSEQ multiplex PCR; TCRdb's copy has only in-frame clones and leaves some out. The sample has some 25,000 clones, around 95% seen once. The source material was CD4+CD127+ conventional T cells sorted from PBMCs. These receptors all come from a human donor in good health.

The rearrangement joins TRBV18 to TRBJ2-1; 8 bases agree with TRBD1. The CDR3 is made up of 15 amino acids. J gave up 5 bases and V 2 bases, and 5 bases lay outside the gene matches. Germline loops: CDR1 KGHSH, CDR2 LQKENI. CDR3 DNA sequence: TGTGCCAGCTCACCATACGGACAGGGTGACAATGAGCAGTTCTTC. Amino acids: CASSPYGQGDNEQFF.

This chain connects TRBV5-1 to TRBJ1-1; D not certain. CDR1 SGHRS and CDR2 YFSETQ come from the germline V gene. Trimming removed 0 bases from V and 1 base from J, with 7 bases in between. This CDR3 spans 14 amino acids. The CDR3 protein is CASSLVEGNTEAFF. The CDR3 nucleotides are TGCGCCAGCAGCTTGGTCGAGGGGAACACTGAAGCTTTCTTT. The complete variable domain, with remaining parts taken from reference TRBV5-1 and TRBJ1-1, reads KAGVTQTPRYLIKTRGQQVTLSCSPISGHRSVSWYQQTPGQGLQFLFEYFSETQRNKGNFPGRFSGRQFSNSRSEMNVSTLELGDSALYLCASSLVEGNTEAFFGQGTRLTVV.

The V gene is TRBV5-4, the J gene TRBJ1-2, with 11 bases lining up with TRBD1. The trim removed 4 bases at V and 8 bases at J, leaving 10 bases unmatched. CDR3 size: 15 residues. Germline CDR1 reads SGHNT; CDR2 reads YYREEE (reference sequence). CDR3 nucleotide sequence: TGTGCCAGCAGCCCGCTGGACAGGGGGCTCAGCGGCTACACCTTC. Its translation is CASSPLDRGLSGYTF.

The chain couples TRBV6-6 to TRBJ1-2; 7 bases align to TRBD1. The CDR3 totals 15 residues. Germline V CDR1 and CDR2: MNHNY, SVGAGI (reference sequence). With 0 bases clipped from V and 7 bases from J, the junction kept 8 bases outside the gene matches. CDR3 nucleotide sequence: TGTGCCAGCAGTTACTCCCGGGACAGTACATTTGGCTACACCTTC. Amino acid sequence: CASSYSRDSTFGYTF.

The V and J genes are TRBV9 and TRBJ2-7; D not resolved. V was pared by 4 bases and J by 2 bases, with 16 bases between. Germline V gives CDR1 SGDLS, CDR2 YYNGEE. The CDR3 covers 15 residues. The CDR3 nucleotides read TGTGCCAGCAGCCGTTTAGGTGCGTCAACCTACGAGCAGTACTTC. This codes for CASSRLGASTYEQYF.

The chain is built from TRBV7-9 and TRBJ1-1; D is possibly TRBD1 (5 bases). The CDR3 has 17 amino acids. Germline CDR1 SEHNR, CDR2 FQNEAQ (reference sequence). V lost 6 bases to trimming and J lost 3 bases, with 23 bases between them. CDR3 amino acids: CASSEESGHFVDTEAFF. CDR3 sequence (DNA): TGTGCCAGCAGTGAAGAATCAGGACACTTTGTCGACACTGAAGCTTTCTTT.

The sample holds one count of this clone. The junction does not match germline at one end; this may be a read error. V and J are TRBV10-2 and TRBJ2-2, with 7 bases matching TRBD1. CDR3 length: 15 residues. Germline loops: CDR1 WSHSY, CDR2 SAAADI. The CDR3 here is CTSSQSGGSTGELFF. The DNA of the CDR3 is TGCACCAGCAGTCAATCAGGGGGATCAACCGGGGAGCTGTTTTTT.

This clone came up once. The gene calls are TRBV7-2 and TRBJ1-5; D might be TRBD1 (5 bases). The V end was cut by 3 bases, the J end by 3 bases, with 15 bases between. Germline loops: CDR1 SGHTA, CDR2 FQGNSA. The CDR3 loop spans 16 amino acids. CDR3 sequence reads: CASSFRAGWDNQPQHF. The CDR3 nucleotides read TGTGCCAGCAGCTTCCGGGCAGGGTGGGACAATCAGCCCCAGCATTTT.

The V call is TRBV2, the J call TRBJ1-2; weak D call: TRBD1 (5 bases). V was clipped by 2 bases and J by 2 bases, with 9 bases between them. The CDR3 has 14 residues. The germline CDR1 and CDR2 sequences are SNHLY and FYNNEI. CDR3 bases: TGTGCCAGCAGTGAACAGGGTCTGAACTATGGCTACACCTTC. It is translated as CASSEQGLNYGYTF.

The CDR3 loop is CASSRLAGGQETQYF. In DNA form, the CDR3 reads TGTGCCAGCAGCCGGCTAGCGGGGGGGCAAGAGACCCAGTACTTC. This chain connects TRBV6-5 to TRBJ2-5; TRBD2 aligns across 12 bases. Germline assignment: CDR1 MNHEY and CDR2 SVGAGI. Trimming cost V 6 bases and J 2 bases; bases outside gene matches: 4. The CDR3 covers 15 residues.

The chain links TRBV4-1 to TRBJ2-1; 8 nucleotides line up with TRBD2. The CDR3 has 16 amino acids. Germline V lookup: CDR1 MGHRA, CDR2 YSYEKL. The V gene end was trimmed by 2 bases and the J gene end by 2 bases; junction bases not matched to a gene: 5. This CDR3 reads CASSQLTGGTYNEQFF. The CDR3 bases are TGCGCCAGCAGCCAACTAACGGGGGGGACCTACAATGAGCAGTTCTTC.

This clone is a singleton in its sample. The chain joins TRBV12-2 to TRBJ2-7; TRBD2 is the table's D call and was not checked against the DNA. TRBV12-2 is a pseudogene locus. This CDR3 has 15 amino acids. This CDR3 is CASRIQTRPQDEQYF. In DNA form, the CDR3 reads TGTGCAAGTCGCATCCAGACTCGCCCCCAAGACGAGCAGTACTTC.

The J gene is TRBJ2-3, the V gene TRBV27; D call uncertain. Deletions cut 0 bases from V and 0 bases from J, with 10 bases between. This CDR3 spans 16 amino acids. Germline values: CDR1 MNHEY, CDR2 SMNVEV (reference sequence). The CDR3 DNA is TGTGCCAGCAGTTTATCGATTACATCTAGCACAGATACGCAGTATTTT. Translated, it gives CASSLSITSSTDTQYF.

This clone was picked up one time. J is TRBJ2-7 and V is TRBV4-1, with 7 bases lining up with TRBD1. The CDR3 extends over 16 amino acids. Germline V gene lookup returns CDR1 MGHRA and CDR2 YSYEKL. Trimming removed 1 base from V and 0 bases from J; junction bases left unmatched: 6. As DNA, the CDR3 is TGCGCCAGCAGCCAAGTTGTGGCAGGGGGCTCCTACGAGCAGTACTTC. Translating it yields CASSQVVAGGSYEQYF.

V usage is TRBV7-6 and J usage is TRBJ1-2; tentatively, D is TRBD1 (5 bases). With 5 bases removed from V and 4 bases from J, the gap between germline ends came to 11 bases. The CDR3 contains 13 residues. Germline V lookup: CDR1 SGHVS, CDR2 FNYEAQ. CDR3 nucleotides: TGTGCCAGCAGCCAGCAGGGTTTCTATGGCTACACCTTC. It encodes CASSQQGFYGYTF.

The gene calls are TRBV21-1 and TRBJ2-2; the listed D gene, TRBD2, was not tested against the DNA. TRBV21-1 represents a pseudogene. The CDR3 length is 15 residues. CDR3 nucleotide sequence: TGTGCCAGCAGCCTCCCAGCGGGGGGTTGGCGGGAGCTGTTTTTT. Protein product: CASSLPAGGWRELFF.

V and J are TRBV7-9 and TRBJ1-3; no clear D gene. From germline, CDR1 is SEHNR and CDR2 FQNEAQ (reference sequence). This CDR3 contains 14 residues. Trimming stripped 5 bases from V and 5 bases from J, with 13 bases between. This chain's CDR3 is CASSPLGSRNTIYF. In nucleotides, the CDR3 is TGTGCCAGCAGCCCCTTGGGCAGCCGAAACACCATATATTTT.

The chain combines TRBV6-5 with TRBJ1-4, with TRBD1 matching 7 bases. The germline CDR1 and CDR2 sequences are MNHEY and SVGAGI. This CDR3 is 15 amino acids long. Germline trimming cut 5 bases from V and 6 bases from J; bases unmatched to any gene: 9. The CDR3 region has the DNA TGTGCCAGCAGTCTCTCCGGGACAGACTATGAAAAACTGTTTTTT. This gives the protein CASSLSGTDYEKLFF.

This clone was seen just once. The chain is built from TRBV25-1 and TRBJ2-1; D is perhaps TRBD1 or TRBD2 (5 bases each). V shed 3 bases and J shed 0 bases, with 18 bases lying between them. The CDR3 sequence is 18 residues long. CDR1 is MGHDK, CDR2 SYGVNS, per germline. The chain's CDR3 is CASSDLAGHRGSYNEQFF. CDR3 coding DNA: TGTGCCAGCAGTGATCTGGCGGGCCATAGGGGCTCCTACAATGAGCAGTTCTTC.

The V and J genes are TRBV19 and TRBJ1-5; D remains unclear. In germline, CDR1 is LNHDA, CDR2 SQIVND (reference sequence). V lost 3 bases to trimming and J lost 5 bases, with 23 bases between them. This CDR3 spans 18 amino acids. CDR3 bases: TGTGCCAGTAGTATGGGTCTCGGGCGGTTAGGAGGTCATCAGCCCCAGCATTTT. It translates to CASSMGLGRLGGHQPQHF.